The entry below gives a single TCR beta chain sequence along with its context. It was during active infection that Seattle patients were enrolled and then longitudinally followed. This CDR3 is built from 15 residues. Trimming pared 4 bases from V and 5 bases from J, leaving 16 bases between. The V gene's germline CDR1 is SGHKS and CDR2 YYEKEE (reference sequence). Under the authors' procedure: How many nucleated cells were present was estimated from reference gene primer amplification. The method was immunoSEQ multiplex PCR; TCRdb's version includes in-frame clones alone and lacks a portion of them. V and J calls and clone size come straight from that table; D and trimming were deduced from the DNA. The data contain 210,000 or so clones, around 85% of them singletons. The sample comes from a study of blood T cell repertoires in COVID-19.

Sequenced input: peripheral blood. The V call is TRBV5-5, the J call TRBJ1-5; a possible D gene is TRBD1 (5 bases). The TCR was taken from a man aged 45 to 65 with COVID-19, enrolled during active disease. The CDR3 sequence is CASSISAGFYQPQHF. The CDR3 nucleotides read TGTGCCAGCAGCATCTCTGCAGGGTTTTATCAGCCCCAGCATTTT.